Reported below is one T cell receptor (beta chain). The entry originates in a study of blood T cell repertoires in COVID-19. Study overall: The United States, Italy and Spain were the sources of the acute and convalescent COVID-19 samples.

CDR1 SGDLS and CDR2 YYNGEE come from the germline V gene. Between the trimmed V and J ends, which lost 0 bases and 5 bases, there was a span of 8 bases. The CDR3 sequence is 13 residues long. In the original processing: Scientists estimated how many nucleated cells there were by amplifying reference gene primers. Sequencing was performed with immunoSEQ multiplex PCR; in TCRdb, only in-frame clones are kept and a portion is missing. Clone size and the V and J calls come from that table; the DNA yielded D and trimming. The sample shows 200,000 or so clones, roughly 80% of them seen only once. The J gene is TRBJ1-1, the V gene TRBV9; D is ambiguous. The sequencing input was PBMCs or T cells enriched from blood (not recorded which). The receptor was isolated from a woman aged 45-65 years who had been exposed to COVID-19. The CDR3 sequence: CASSVESGTEAFF. CDR3 coding DNA: TGTGCCAGCAGCGTAGAGAGCGGGACTGAAGCTTTCTTT.